This T cell receptor beta chain was profiled in a study of T cells after yellow fever vaccination. Study overall: Libraries from low-cell-number fractions were prepared with the SMART-Seq v4 Ultra Low Input RNA kit.

Whole-study results and caveats: Peaking on day 5 versus 15, the secondary response was faster but weaker. Only a minor proportion of clonotypes was detected across both CD4 and CD8 compartments.

At least ten counts were recorded for this clonotype. Its antigen is undetermined. Template switching with 5'RACE generated the TCR cDNA and added a universal primer site and UMIs. MiXCR was run by TCRdb on the 5' RACE reads, yielding one entry per CDR3 protein. The repertoire holds 150,000 to 200,000 distinct CDR3 sequences, with 5.5% to 8% as singletons. The CDR3 runs 16 residues. The V gene lost 3 bases and the J gene lost 4 bases, with 17 bases spanning the gap. Germline CDR1 reads SGHRS; CDR2 reads YFSETQ. The sequencing used CD4+ T cells sorted from PBMCs, collected on the day of the first yellow fever vaccination. The chain links TRBV5-1 to TRBJ2-1, with a possible D match to TRBD1 (5 bases). The sequence derives from a man between 18 and 35 years old who received the YFV17D yellow fever vaccine. CDR3 bases: TGCGCCAGCAGCTCCCAGACAGCCCAGGCGTACAATGAGCAGTTCTTC. Its translation: CASSSQTAQAYNEQFF. Drawing the rest from reference TRBV5-1 and TRBJ2-1, the complete variable domain is KAGVTQTPRYLIKTRGQQVTLSCSPISGHRSVSWYQQTPGQGLQFLFEYFSETQRNKGNFPGRFSGRQFSNSRSEMNVSTLELGDSALYLCASSSQTAQAYNEQFFGPGTRLTVL.